This T cell receptor beta chain comes out of a study of CD8 T cells in ankylosing spondylitis. This clonotype was counted at least ten times. Libraries of TCR beta came from quantitative 5'-RACE with molecular barcodes. TCRdb reanalysed the 5' RACE reads using MiXCR and keeps one entry per CDR3 protein. The repertoire holds 180,000 or so distinct CDR3 sequences, with approximately 10% as singletons. With 6 bases removed from V and 2 bases from J, the gap between germline ends came to 13 bases. The CDR3 extends over 15 amino acids. What was sequenced was blood, either unsorted or a sorted T cell fraction (not recorded which). This chain joins TRBV12-3 or TRBV12-4 and TRBJ1-4; D gene uncertain. This sequence originates from a male donor with ankylosing spondylitis or in good health (not recorded which). The CDR3 loop is CASSPSGVTNEKLFF. The DNA for the CDR3 is TGTGCCAGCAGCCCGAGCGGGGTTACTAATGAAAAACTGTTTTTT.